Following are 8 T cell receptor beta chains from one sample sequenced in a study of blood T cells in healthy people across ages. Sample-barcoded 5' priming and a J-beta primer mix drove a second PCR of roughly 7 to 11 cycles. A single record per CDR3 protein comes from TCRdb applying MiXCR to the 5' RACE reads. The sample consists of about a million distinct CDR3 sequences, more than 30% of them appearing once. The specimen was blood. The source of these receptors is a man aged 18 to 30 in good health.

This clonotype has just a few counts. The rearrangement links TRBV2 to TRBJ2-4, with D perhaps matching TRBD1 or TRBD2 (5 bases each). The V gene's germline CDR1 is SNHLY and CDR2 FYNNEI. This CDR3 contains 14 residues. The V end was cut by 6 bases, the J end by 0 bases, with 9 bases between. The CDR3, as DNA: TGTGCCAGCAGGCGAGGGGAAGCCAAAAACATTCAGTACTTC. Its translation is CASRRGEAKNIQYF.

The chain joins TRBV12-3 or TRBV12-4 to TRBJ2-7, with 7 bases lining up with TRBD1. The DNA end is a closer match to TRBJ2-5, so the J assignment may be wrong. The CDR3 loop spans 15 amino acids. In DNA, the CDR3 is TGTGCCAGCAGACTTGGACAGGCGTTCCATGAGACCCAGTACTTC. Amino acid sequence: CASRLGQAFHETQYF.

This chain uses TRBV5-1 with TRBJ2-1; weak D call: TRBD1 (6 bases). V lost 2 bases to trimming and J lost 13 bases, with 19 bases between them. Germline CDR1 SGHRS, CDR2 YFSETQ. This CDR3 is built from 14 residues. Written as DNA, the CDR3 is TGCGCCAGCAGCTTCGACAGGTTTGGCGAGACCCAGTTCTTC. Translation gives CASSFDRFGETQFF.

The genes are TRBV21-1 and TRBJ1-5. TRBV21-1 is classified as a pseudogene. The CDR3 sequence is 14 residues long. This CDR3 is CASRHWDSNQPQHF. The DNA of the CDR3 is TGTGCCAGCAGACATTGGGATAGCAATCAGCCCCAGCATTTT.

This clonotype came up many times. The chain carries TRBV7-2 and TRBJ1-1, with D hard to call. V shed 1 base and J shed 4 bases, with 13 bases lying between them. Germline assignment: CDR1 SGHTA and CDR2 FQGNSA. This CDR3 contains 15 residues. The CDR3 spells CASSLVGTGGTEAFF. In nucleotides, the CDR3 is TGTGCCAGCAGCTTAGTGGGAACCGGTGGCACTGAAGCTTTCTTT. Using reference TRBV7-2 and TRBJ1-1 for the parts outside the CDR3, the full variable domain is GAGVSQSPSNKVTEKGKDVELRCDPISGHTALYWYRQSLGQGLEFLIYFQGNSAPDKSGLPSDRFSAERTGGSVSTLTIQRTQQEDSAVYLCASSLVGTGGTEAFFGQGTRLTVV.

This clonotype has more than one count but fewer than ten. The V call is TRBV6-1, the J call TRBJ2-1; 11 bases fit TRBD2. CDR3 length: 15 amino acids. The germline gives CDR1 MNHNS, CDR2 SASEGT. The junction had 7 bases not matched to a gene; V was cut back by 5 bases and J by 7 bases. The CDR3 protein is CASSQTSGDKNEQFF. CDR3 DNA sequence: TGTGCCAGCAGTCAGACTAGCGGGGATAAAAATGAGCAGTTCTTC.

This clonotype has only a few counts. The chain employs TRBV6-1 and TRBJ1-6; D ambiguous. The CDR3 has 17 residues. Germline V gene sequence: CDR1 MNHNS, CDR2 SASEGT. V lost 6 bases, J lost 9 bases, and 24 bases lay in between. In nucleotides, the CDR3 is TGTGCCAGCAGCGATCTCGTAGGGAGGAGGATCGGTTCACCCCTCCACTTT. Translation: CASSDLVGRRIGSPLHF.

The V gene is TRBV12-3 or TRBV12-4, the J gene TRBJ1-5; TRBD1 matches at 8 bases. CDR3 length: 15 residues. The trim removed 1 base at V and 5 bases at J, leaving 4 bases unmatched. The CDR3 spells CASSLDGQGYQPQHF. In DNA, the CDR3 is TGTGCCAGCAGTTTAGACGGACAGGGATATCAGCCCCAGCATTTT.